This T cell receptor beta chain derives from a study of CD8 T cells in Susac syndrome. The T cells that were sequenced for TCR beta were CD8+ and CD4+ cells from blood. FACS was used to enrich TEMRA cells, whereas the CD8+ and CD4+ T cells were obtained by negative isolation. The V and J ends lost 8 bases and 4 bases respectively, with 12 bases between them. The length of the CDR3 is 11 residues. Per germline, CDR1 GTSNPN and CDR2 SVGIG (reference sequence). In its sample, this clonotype was seen a few times. The RNA, about 0.45 to 1 ug, was put through reverse transcription using random hexamers. Amplification of TCR beta CDR3 used immunoSEQ multiplex PCR across 54 Vbeta and 13 Jbeta. MiXCR was run by TCRdb on the immunoSEQ multiplex PCR reads, yielding one entry per CDR3 protein. The data hold about 140,000 distinct CDR3 sequences, with approximately 95% observed a single time.

The material sequenced was CD8+ T cells from PBMCs. The chain recombines TRBV30 with TRBJ2-7; D is perhaps TRBD1 or TRBD2 (6 bases each). This TCR derives from a human donor in good health. The CDR3 loop reads CATEGGYEQYF. DNA for the CDR3: TGTGCCACCGAGGGGGGATACGAGCAGTACTTC. The complete variable domain, with remaining parts taken from reference TRBV30 and TRBJ2-7, reads SQTIHQWPATLVQPVGSPLSLECTVEGTSNPNLYWYRQAAGRGLQLLFYSVGIGQISSEVPQNLSASRPQDRQFILSSKKLLLSDSGFYLCATEGGYEQYFGPGTRLTVT.